This TCR beta chain was sequenced for a study of T cells after yellow fever vaccination (dated by TCRdb to between 2019 and 2020). For the study in its entirety: The SMART-Seq v4 Ultra Low Input RNA kit was used to prepare libraries from fractions with low cell numbers. To follow T-cell clones before and after both primary and booster YFV17D yellow fever vaccination, bulk TCR alpha and beta repertoires underwent longitudinal sequencing. Bulk PBMC replicates and cell subsets were isolated from blood drawn at multiple timepoints before and after both primary and secondary immunization. Two healthy male donors, one aged 18 to 30 and one aged 30 to 40 years, made up the cohort.

Inclusive of the bounding cysteine and phenylalanine, the CDR3 is 15 residues long. This entry keeps only the CDR3 DNA: 45 bases, framed from base 1. CDR1 is given as MNHEY and CDR2 as SVGAGI, both from the germline V gene. V is trimmed back by 4 bases and J by 4 bases, and the junction contains 7 bases that no gene match accounts for. As to this clonotype: What antigen it recognizes has not been identified. It has no much larger one-base neighbor in the sample; base qualities were not kept.

According to the study, the label for this sample's treatment or condition signals: live attenuated yellow fever vaccine strain. A standard Ficoll-Paque protocol was used to isolate PBMCs from peripheral blood. Dynabeads CD4 and CD8 positive selection kits were used to isolate the CD4 and CD8 T-cell fractions. TriZol was used to extract RNA from bulk PBMCs, CD4 and CD8 fractions, and dextramer-positive and dextramer-negative fractions. The sample was run on an Illumina NovaSeq 6000. TCR cDNA was synthesized by 5'RACE template switching, through which a universal primer site and unique molecular identifiers were introduced. cDNA synthesis was primed from both the TCR alpha and TCR beta constant segments. Library amplification used two PCR steps, and the second PCR step added sample barcodes and sequencing adapters. Sequencing of libraries was performed on Illumina HiSeq 2500 (2x100 bp) or NovaSeq (2x150 bp). In the source study's methods: MIGEC was used to demultiplex reads and collapse the reads into UMI consensus sequences, and MiXCR was used for V(D)J alignment. Using edgeR on replicate PBMC samples, clonotypes were called vaccine-responding if FDR was below 0.01 and the log2 fold change was above 5 up to day 15. CD4 or CD8 identity was assigned to each bulk clonotype according to whether the clonotype was present at higher abundance in the sequenced CD4 repertoire or the sequenced CD8 repertoire. TCRdb handled the public reads itself, with Q25 trimming in fastp and clone calling in MiXCR, and kept productive beta chains. Identical CDR3 proteins give one entry, which carries the most common genes and DNA. V and J calls and clone size were set by TCRdb, not the authors. Within this sample are 120,000 or so distinct CDR3 sequences, with almost 9% of them counted one time only. The ten largest make up roughly 40% of the sample.

Here is what the overall study found, with its caveats: After the booster, most of the clones that had expanded following primary vaccination were detected again (roughly 97% of CD4 and around 90% of CD8), which suggests that memory was broadly maintained. A small fraction of clonotypes appeared in both the CD4 and CD8 compartments, likely as a result of convergent recombination. Because only a couple of donors were included in the study, the extent to which the findings can be generalized is limited. Computational filtering was required because FACS-sorted repertoires could contain abundant contaminating clonotypes from the bulk population. The secondary T-cell response was found to be weaker but faster than the primary response, with a peak reached on day 5 rather than on day 15.

The origin of this receptor is a young man who received the YFV17D yellow fever vaccine. The specimen was CD8+ T cells sorted from PBMCs, collected on the day of the yellow fever booster vaccination. The rearrangement joined TRBV6-5 to TRBJ1-3; 7 bases in the junction line up with TRBD1. The CDR3 region has the sequence CASSWLGGGGNTIYF. The DNA sequence is TGTGCCAGCAGTTGGCTTGGAGGGGGCGGAAACACCATATATTTT.